This T cell receptor (beta chain) was documented in a study of human T cells and chemical hapten exposure. Time point: patch test 2, 6 weeks after DPC sensitization. Treatment specified: therapeutic diphenylcyclopropenone sensitization with weekly scalp DPC. V dropped 0 bases and J dropped 1; count of bases not matched to a gene: 0. Germline CDR1 is SGHTA and CDR2 is FQGNSA. The CDR3 has 16 amino acids. TCRdb recomputed calls from the RACE reads with MiXCR, one row per CDR3 protein. The sample has 80,000 to 100,000 distinct CDR3 sequences, 7% to 10% seen once. The sample in question was whole blood, obtained in connection with sensitization to the hapten diphenylcyclopropenone (DPC). This receptor was taken from a woman aged 40 to 55 with alopecia areata. Some clones in this sample may be carry-over from other donors' samples. The V gene is TRBV7-2, the J gene TRBJ2-3; TRBD2 matches 11 bases. The CDR3 coding sequence is TGTGCCAGCAGCTTAGCACTAGCGGGGGGCACAGATACGCAGTATTTT. It codes for CASSLALAGGTDTQYF.